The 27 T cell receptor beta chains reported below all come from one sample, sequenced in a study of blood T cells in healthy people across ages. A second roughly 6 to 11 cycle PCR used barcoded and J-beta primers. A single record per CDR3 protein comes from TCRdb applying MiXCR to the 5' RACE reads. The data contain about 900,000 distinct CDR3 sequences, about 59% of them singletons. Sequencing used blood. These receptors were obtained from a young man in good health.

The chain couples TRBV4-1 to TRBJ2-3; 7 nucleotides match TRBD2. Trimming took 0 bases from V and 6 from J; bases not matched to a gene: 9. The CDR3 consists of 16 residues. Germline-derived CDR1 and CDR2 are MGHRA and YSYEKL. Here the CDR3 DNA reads TGCGCCAGCAGCCAAGATTGGGCGGGGGTTCGGGATACGCAGTATTTT. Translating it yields CASSQDWAGVRDTQYF.

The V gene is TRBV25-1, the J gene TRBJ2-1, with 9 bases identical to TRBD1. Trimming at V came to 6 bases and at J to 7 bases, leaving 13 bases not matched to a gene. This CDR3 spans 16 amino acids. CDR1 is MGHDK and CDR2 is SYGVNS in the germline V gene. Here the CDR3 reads CASSAPGTGMGNEQFF. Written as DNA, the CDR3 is TGTGCCAGCAGCGCTCCCGGGACAGGGATGGGGAATGAGCAGTTCTTC. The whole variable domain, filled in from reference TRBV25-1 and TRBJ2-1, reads EADIYQTPRYLVIGTGKKITLECSQTMGHDKMYWYQQDPGMELHLIHYSYGVNSTEKGDLSSESTVSRIRTEHFPLTLESARPSHTSQYLCASSAPGTGMGNEQFFGPGTRLTVL.

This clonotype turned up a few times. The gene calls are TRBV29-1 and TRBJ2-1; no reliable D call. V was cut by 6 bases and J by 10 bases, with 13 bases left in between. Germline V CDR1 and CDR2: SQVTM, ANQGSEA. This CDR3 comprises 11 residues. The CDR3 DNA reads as TGCAGCGTCGTGGACGTAGGGGAGCAGTTCTTC. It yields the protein CSVVDVGEQFF.

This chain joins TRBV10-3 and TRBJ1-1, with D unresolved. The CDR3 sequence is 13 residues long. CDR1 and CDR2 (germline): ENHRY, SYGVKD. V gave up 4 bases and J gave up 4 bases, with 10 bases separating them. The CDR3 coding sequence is TGTGCCATCAGTGGCGAGGACGGCACTGAAGCTTTCTTT. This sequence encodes CAISGEDGTEAFF.

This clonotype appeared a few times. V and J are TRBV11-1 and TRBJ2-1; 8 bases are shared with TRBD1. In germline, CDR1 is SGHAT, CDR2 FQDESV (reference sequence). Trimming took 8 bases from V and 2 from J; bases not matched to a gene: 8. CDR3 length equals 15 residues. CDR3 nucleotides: TGTGCCAGCCGGACAGGGTCGGTGACCTACAATGAGCAGTTCTTC. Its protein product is CASRTGSVTYNEQFF.

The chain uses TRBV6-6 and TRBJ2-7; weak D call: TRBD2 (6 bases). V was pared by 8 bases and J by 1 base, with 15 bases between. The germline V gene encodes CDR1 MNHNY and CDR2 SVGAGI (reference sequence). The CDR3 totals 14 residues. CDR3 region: CASSGGLGSYEQYF. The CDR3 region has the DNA TGTGCCAGCTCCGGGGGTCTTGGGTCCTACGAGCAGTACTTC.

This chain's CDR3 is CASSQDATGENEKLFF. The DNA of the CDR3 is TGTGCCAGCAGCCAAGATGCCACAGGGGAAAATGAAAAACTGTTTTTT. This chain links TRBV4-2 with TRBJ1-4, with 7 nucleotides matching TRBD1. Germline lookup yields CDR1 LGHNA and CDR2 YNFKEQ. The CDR3 contains 16 residues. The ends lost 0 bases at V and 5 bases at J; junction bases unmatched: 6.

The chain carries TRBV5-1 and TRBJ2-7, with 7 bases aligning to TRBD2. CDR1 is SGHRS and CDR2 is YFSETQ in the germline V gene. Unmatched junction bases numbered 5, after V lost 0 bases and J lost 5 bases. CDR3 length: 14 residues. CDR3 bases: TGCGCCAGCAGCTTGGACGGGGGGAACGACGAGCAGTACTTC. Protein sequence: CASSLDGGNDEQYF. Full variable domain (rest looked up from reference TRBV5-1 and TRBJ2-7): KAGVTQTPRYLIKTRGQQVTLSCSPISGHRSVSWYQQTPGQGLQFLFEYFSETQRNKGNFPGRFSGRQFSNSRSEMNVSTLELGDSALYLCASSLDGGNDEQYFGPGTRLTVT.

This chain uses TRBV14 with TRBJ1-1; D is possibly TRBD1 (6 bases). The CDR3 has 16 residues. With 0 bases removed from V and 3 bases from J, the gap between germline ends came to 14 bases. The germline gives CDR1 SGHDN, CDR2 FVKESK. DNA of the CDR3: TGTGCCAGCAGCCAAGATTTGGGGGGGCTCTACACTGAAGCTTTCTTT. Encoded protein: CASSQDLGGLYTEAFF.

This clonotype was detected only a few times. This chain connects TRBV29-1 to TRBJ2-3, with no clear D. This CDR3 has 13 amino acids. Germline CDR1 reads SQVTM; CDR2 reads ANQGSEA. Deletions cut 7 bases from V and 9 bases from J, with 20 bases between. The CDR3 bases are TGCAGCGACTCGGCAGGATCCGACCACACGCAGTATTTT. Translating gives CSDSAGSDHTQYF.

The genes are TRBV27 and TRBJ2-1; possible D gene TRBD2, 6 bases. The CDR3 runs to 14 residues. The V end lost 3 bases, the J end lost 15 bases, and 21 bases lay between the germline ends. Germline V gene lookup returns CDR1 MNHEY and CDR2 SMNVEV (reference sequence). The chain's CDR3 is CASSFSSIGTPPFF. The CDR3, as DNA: TGTGCCAGCAGTTTTAGTTCGATTGGGACTCCACCGTTCTTC.

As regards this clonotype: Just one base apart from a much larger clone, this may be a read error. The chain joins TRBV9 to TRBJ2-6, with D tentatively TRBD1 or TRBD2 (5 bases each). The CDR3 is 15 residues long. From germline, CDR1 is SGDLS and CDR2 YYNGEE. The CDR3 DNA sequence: TGTGCCAGCAGCGTGGGGAGCTCTGGGGCCAGCGTCCTGACTTTC. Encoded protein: CASSVGSSGASVLTF.

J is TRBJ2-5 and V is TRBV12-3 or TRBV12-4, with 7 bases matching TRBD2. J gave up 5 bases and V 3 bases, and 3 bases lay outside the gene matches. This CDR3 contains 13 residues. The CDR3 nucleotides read TGTGCCAGCAGTTTGCGGGAGAGGGAGACCCAGTACTTC. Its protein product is CASSLRERETQYF.

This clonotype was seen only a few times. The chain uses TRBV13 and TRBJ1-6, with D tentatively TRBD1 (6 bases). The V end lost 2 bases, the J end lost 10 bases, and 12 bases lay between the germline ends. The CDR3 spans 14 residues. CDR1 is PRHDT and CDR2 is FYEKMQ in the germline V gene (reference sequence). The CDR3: CASSLLSGESPLHF. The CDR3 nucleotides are TGTGCCAGCAGCTTACTGTCAGGGGAGTCACCCCTCCACTTT.

CDR3 nucleotide sequence: TGTGCCAGCAGCCCCCCGGGACTCGACAATGAGCAGTTCTTC. This gives the protein CASSPPGLDNEQFF. V gene TRBV7-9 combines with J gene TRBJ2-1; D is perhaps TRBD2 (6 bases). CDR1 SEHNR and CDR2 FQNEAQ come from the germline V gene (reference sequence). The V and J ends lost 5 bases and 5 bases respectively, with 13 bases between them. This CDR3 comprises 14 residues.

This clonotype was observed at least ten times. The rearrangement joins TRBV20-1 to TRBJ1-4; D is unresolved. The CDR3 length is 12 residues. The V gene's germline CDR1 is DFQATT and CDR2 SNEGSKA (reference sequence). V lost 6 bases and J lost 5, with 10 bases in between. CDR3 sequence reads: CSALASNEKLFF. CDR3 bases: TGCAGTGCCCTGGCGTCCAATGAAAAACTGTTTTTT.

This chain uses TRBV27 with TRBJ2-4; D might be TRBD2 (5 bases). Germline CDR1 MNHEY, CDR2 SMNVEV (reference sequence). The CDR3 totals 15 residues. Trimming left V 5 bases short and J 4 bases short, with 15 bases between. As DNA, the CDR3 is TGTGCCAGCAGTCGGCTAGTAGGGAGAAAAAACATTCAGTACTTC. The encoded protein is CASSRLVGRKNIQYF.

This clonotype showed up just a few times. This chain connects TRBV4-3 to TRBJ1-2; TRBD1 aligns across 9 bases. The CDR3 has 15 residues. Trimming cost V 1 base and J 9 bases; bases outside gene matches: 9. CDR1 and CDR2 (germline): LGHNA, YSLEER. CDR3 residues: CASSQATGTGISYTF. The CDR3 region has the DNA TGCGCCAGCAGCCAAGCCACCGGGACAGGGATAAGCTACACCTTC.

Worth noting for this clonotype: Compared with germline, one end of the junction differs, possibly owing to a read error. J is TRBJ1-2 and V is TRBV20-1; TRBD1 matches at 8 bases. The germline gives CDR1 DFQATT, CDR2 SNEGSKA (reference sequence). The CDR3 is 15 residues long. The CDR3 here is CSARDWPDRESGYIF. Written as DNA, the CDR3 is TGCAGTGCTAGAGATTGGCCGGACAGGGAGTCCGGCTACATCTTC.

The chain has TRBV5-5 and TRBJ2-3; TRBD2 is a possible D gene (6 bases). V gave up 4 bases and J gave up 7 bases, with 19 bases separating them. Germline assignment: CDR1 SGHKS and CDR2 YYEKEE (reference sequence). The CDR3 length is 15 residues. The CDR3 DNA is TGTGCCAGCAGCCAGGACGGGACTGCATATAATACGCAGTATTTT. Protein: CASSQDGTAYNTQYF.

CDR3: CAIMGTGNYEQYF. CDR3 DNA sequence: TGTGCCATCATGGGGACAGGGAACTACGAGCAGTACTTC. This chain links TRBV10-3 with TRBJ2-5; 9 nucleotides match TRBD1. The J call may be in error: the DNA end matches TRBJ2-7 better. The CDR3 is 13 amino acids. The germline V gene encodes CDR1 ENHRY and CDR2 SYGVKD.

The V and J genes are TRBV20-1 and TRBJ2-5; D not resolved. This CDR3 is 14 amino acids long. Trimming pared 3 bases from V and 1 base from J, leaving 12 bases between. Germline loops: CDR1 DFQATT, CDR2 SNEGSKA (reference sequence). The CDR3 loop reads CSASSRPVQETQYF. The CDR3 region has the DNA TGCAGTGCTAGCTCCAGGCCCGTCCAAGAGACCCAGTACTTC.

The CDR3: CASSFSRLAKNIQYF. CDR3 in DNA: TGTGCCAGCAGCTTCAGCAGGCTAGCCAAAAACATTCAGTACTTC. This chain links TRBV7-2 with TRBJ2-4; D is ambiguous. Trimming left V 3 bases short and J 0 bases short, with 9 bases between. This CDR3 region has 15 residues. Germline CDR1 reads SGHTA; CDR2 reads FQGNSA.

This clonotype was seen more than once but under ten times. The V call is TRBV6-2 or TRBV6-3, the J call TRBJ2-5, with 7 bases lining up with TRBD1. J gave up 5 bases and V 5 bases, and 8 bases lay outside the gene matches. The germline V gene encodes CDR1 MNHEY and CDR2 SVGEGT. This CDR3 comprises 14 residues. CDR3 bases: TGTGCCAGCAGTCAGACAGGGACGCAGGAGACCCAGTACTTC. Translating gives CASSQTGTQETQYF.

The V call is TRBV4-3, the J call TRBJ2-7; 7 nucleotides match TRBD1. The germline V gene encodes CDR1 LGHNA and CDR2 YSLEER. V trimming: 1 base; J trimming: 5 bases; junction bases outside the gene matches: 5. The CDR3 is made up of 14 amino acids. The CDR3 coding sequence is TGCGCCAGCAGCCAAGTTAGGGGGCCTCACGAGCAGTACTTC. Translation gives CASSQVRGPHEQYF.

CDR3 nucleotide sequence: TGTGCCAGCGGGAGGATGGTGACCAACAATGAGCAGTTCTTC. This sequence encodes CASGRMVTNNEQFF. V gene TRBV2 combines with J gene TRBJ2-1, with a tentative D call TRBD2 (6 bases). This CDR3 comprises 14 residues. Germline CDR1 is SNHLY and CDR2 is FYNNEI. Trimming took off 8 bases at V and 5 bases at J, with 16 bases between the two ends.

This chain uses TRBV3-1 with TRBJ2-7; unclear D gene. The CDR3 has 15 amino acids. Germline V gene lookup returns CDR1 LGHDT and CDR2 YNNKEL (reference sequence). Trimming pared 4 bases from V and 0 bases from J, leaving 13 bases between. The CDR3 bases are TGTGCCAGCAGCCCACGAATAGCCATCTCCTACGAGCAGTACTTC. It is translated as CASSPRIAISYEQYF.